This note documents a single T cell receptor (beta chain) sequence. The sample belongs to a study of blood T cell repertoires in COVID-19. Study in general: The United States, Italy and Spain provided the acute and convalescent COVID-19 samples. The cDNA or gDNA used as material had been derived from T cells, B-cell-depleted T cells, or PBMCs.

Original processing methods: Reference gene primer amplification gave estimated nucleated cell counts. Libraries were prepared by immunoSEQ multiplex PCR; TCRdb keeps only in-frame clonotypes and omits some of them. For V, J and clone size, that table is used; D and trimming come from the DNA. The repertoire holds about 190,000 clones, 65% to 85% seen once, with around 16% in the top ten. Germline V gene data show CDR1 as LGHNA and CDR2 as YSLEER. Trimming removed 0 bases from V and 3 bases from J; junction bases left unmatched: 5. The CDR3 has 18 amino acids. Material for sequencing was peripheral blood. The receptor was isolated from a man in his 60s with active or convalescent COVID-19. The V and J genes are TRBV4-3 and TRBJ1-4; 12 bases match TRBD1. In nucleotides, the CDR3 is TGCGCCAGCAGCCAAGAGGCGGGACAGGGGGCTCCTAATGAAAAACTGTTTTTT. Amino acid sequence: CASSQEAGQGAPNEKLFF.